The 18 T cell receptor beta chains below all came from one sample that was sequenced in a study of OX40 agonist ivuxolimab in advanced cancers. Some clones are missing from TCRdb's copy, which holds only in-frame ones; the method was immunoSEQ multiplex PCR. The table shows some 110,000 clones, with 85% to 95% occurring only once. Sequencing used CD4+ or CD8+ T cells sorted from blood, obtained in a trial of the OX40 agonist ivuxolimab. The receptors here all came from an adult with an advanced solid tumor such as melanoma, head and neck, liver or kidney cancer.

This chain links TRBV7-2 with TRBJ1-2, with unresolved D. The CDR3 extends over 12 amino acids. Trimming removed 5 bases at V and 10 bases at J, with 14 bases between. CDR1 is SGHTA and CDR2 is FQGNSA in the germline V gene. The CDR3 is CASSSDRNYYTF. CDR3 in DNA: TGTGCCAGCAGCAGCGATAGAAACTACTACACCTTC.

This sequence joins TRBV5-6 and TRBJ1-4; tentatively, D is TRBD1 (6 bases). This CDR3 has 16 residues. Trimming cost V 2 bases and J 8 bases, with 19 bases left between them. Germline lookup yields CDR1 SGHDT and CDR2 YYEEEE. CDR3 nucleotides: TGTGCCAGCAGCTTTCTATCGCAGGGGCAAATAGAAAAACTGTTTTTT. Protein sequence: CASSFLSQGQIEKLFF.

This chain uses TRBV5-1 with TRBJ2-1, with D possibly matching TRBD1 (5 bases). CDR3 length: 13 amino acids. The germline CDR1 and CDR2 sequences are SGHRS and YFSETQ. The V and J ends lost 2 bases and 8 bases respectively, with 11 bases between them. The CDR3 nucleotides read TGCGCCAGCAGCTTCAATCCAGGGTATGAGCAGTTCTTC. Translation gives CASSFNPGYEQFF.

This clone was found once. V gene TRBV23-1 combines with J gene TRBJ1-6, with 9 bases lining up with TRBD1. TRBV23-1 is an open reading frame whose function is uncertain. CDR3 length: 18 residues. V was clipped by 6 bases and J by 6 bases; unmatched bases: 15. The DNA of the CDR3 is TGCGCCAGCAGCCTTCTCCCGGGACAGGGAAGTCTTAATTCACCCCTCCACTTT. Amino acids: CASSLLPGQGSLNSPLHF.

The rearrangement joins TRBV18 to TRBJ2-5, with TRBD1 as a possible D gene (5 bases). Germline V lookup: CDR1 KGHSH, CDR2 LQKENI. CDR3 length: 14 amino acids. The ends were cut back, 3 bases at V and 3 bases at J, with 11 bases in the middle. The CDR3 coding sequence is TGTGCCAGCTCACCCCCTTCGACAGAAGAGACCCAGTACTTC. Amino acid sequence: CASSPPSTEETQYF.

V usage is TRBV11-2 and J usage is TRBJ2-7, with D tentatively TRBD1 or TRBD2 (5 bases each). The V end lost 8 bases, the J end lost 4 bases, and 15 bases lay between the germline ends. CDR1 SGHAT and CDR2 FQNNGV come from the germline V gene. The length of the CDR3 is 13 residues. The CDR3: CASGQGDKYEQYF. The CDR3 region has the DNA TGTGCCAGCGGGCAGGGAGACAAGTACGAGCAGTACTTC.

This sequence joins TRBV7-2 and TRBJ2-3, with D perhaps matching TRBD2 (6 bases). The germline CDR1 and CDR2 sequences are SGHTA and FQGNSA. Trimming took 1 base from V and 1 from J, leaving 9 bases between them. The CDR3 runs 15 residues. The CDR3 here is CASSLVASGTDTQYF. The CDR3 nucleotides are TGTGCCAGCAGCTTAGTGGCTAGCGGCACAGATACGCAGTATTTT.

V and J are TRBV19 and TRBJ1-1, with 11 bases fitting TRBD1. The CDR3 is 15 amino acids. Trimming took 5 bases from V and 6 from J; bases not matched to a gene: 8. Germline V gives CDR1 LNHDA, CDR2 SQIVND (reference sequence). The CDR3 DNA reads as TGTGCCAGTAGTCCCTTAGGGACAGGGGGTTCTGAAGCTTTCTTT. It encodes CASSPLGTGGSEAFF.

The chain couples TRBV6-1 to TRBJ1-5, with TRBD1 identical over 8 bases. V lost 4 bases to trimming and J lost 6 bases; unmatched junction nucleotides: 5. In germline, CDR1 is MNHNS, CDR2 SASEGT. The CDR3 length is 14 residues. The CDR3 here is CASSVDRAGQPQHF. The CDR3 DNA follows: TGTGCCAGCAGTGTGGACAGGGCGGGTCAGCCCCAGCATTTT.

The J gene is TRBJ2-1, the V gene TRBV5-1; 9 nucleotides align to TRBD1. Trimming removed 6 bases from V and 7 bases from J; junction bases left unmatched: 8. Germline assignment: CDR1 SGHRS and CDR2 YFSETQ. There are 14 residues in the CDR3. The DNA of the CDR3 is TGCGCCAGCACCGAAGGGACAGGGAAAAATGAGCAGTTCTTC. Translation: CASTEGTGKNEQFF. The whole variable domain, remainder taken from reference TRBV5-1 and TRBJ2-1, is KAGVTQTPRYLIKTRGQQVTLSCSPISGHRSVSWYQQTPGQGLQFLFEYFSETQRNKGNFPGRFSGRQFSNSRSEMNVSTLELGDSALYLCASTEGTGKNEQFFGPGTRLTVL.

This clone was counted a single time. The chain joins TRBV7-2 to TRBJ1-5, with TRBD1 matching 10 bases. Germline values: CDR1 SGHTA, CDR2 FQGNSA. The CDR3 consists of 16 residues. J was trimmed by 6 bases and V by 5 bases; bases with no gene match: 10. The CDR3 DNA follows: TGTGCCAGCAGCGCGGGGACAGGGGTTTGGGGTCAGCCCCAGCATTTT. Its protein product is CASSAGTGVWGQPQHF.

This sequence joins TRBV5-4 and TRBJ2-2; 13 nucleotides match TRBD2. CDR1 SGHNT and CDR2 YYREEE come from the germline V gene (reference sequence). V gave up 6 bases and J gave up 3 bases; unmatched junction bases: 5. The CDR3 is 16 amino acids. CDR3 amino acids: CASKAGLAGDTGELFF. The CDR3 coding sequence is TGTGCCAGCAAGGCCGGACTAGCGGGAGACACCGGGGAGCTGTTTTTT.

This clone appeared a single time. The sample has other DNA sequences that encode this CDR3 too. The J gene is TRBJ1-5, the V gene TRBV5-1; D unclear. The CDR3 contains 15 residues. V lost 2 bases and J lost 1, with 10 bases in between. CDR1 and CDR2 (germline): SGHRS, YFSETQ. The CDR3 loop reads CASSLLGISNQPQHF. For the CDR3, the DNA is TGCGCCAGCAGCTTACTAGGGATCAGCAATCAGCCCCAGCATTTT. Looking up the rest from reference TRBV5-1 and TRBJ1-5 gives the full variable domain: KAGVTQTPRYLIKTRGQQVTLSCSPISGHRSVSWYQQTPGQGLQFLFEYFSETQRNKGNFPGRFSGRQFSNSRSEMNVSTLELGDSALYLCASSLLGISNQPQHFGDGTRLSIL.

This chain links TRBV28 with TRBJ2-2, with 12 positions matching TRBD2. V shed 5 bases and J 3 bases; nucleotides not matched to a gene: 4. The germline CDR1 and CDR2 sequences are MDHEN and SYDVKM. The CDR3 is made up of 16 amino acids. The CDR3 spells CASSLAGGPDTGELFF. CDR3 bases: TGTGCCAGCAGTCTAGCGGGAGGGCCGGACACCGGGGAGCTGTTTTTT.

The chain employs TRBV9 and TRBJ1-1; D is undetermined. The V gene's germline CDR1 is SGDLS and CDR2 YYNGEE. The CDR3 is made up of 13 amino acids. V lost 2 bases, J lost 8 bases, and 13 bases lay in between. The CDR3: CASSVASGGEAFF. DNA of the CDR3: TGTGCCAGCAGCGTCGCTAGTGGCGGAGAAGCTTTCTTT.

The V and J genes are TRBV4-2 and TRBJ2-3; perhaps TRBD2 as D (6 bases). CDR1 is LGHNA, CDR2 YNFKEQ, per germline. There are 18 residues in the CDR3. V shed 1 base and J shed 2 bases, with 19 bases lying between them. CDR3 protein: CASSQVRTILRPTDTQYF. CDR3 nucleotides: TGTGCCAGCAGCCAAGTCCGGACTATCCTCCGTCCCACAGATACGCAGTATTTT.

The chain employs TRBV5-1 and TRBJ1-2; D gene ambiguous. The V end lost 0 bases, the J end lost 7 bases, and 19 bases lay between the germline ends. The germline CDR1 and CDR2 sequences are SGHRS and YFSETQ. This CDR3 contains 16 residues. CDR3 sequence reads: CASSLAAVPLIGGYTF. For the CDR3, the DNA is TGCGCCAGCAGCTTGGCGGCAGTCCCCCTAATAGGTGGCTACACCTTC.

The chain links TRBV21-1 to TRBJ2-7; the table gives TRBD1 as D, unverified against the DNA. TRBV21-1 corresponds to a pseudogene. This CDR3 is built from 16 residues. Written as DNA, the CDR3 is TGTGCCAGCAGCATAAATACGGGACAGGGCTTCTACGAGCAGTACTTC. Translated: CASSINTGQGFYEQYF.